The rows below give T cell receptor beta chains drawn from one sample of a study of blood T cell repertoires in COVID-19. The method was immunoSEQ multiplex PCR; TCRdb's version includes in-frame clones alone and lacks a portion of them. The data contain approximately 250,000 clones, roughly 84% of them singletons. The material sequenced was peripheral blood. Receptor source: a human donor in a cohort sampled during active COVID-19. CDR3s leave out the opening cysteine and the closing phenylalanine or tryptophan.

TRBJ1-5	TRBV27	ASSFGTASNQPQH
TRBJ2-1	TRBV7-8	ASSTTLAGGYNEQF
TRBJ2-1	TRBV7-9	ASSYSGRDEQF
TRBJ2-2	TRBV2	ASRVNSVYTGELF
TRBJ1-3	TRBV6-6	ASSTTGVGNTIY
TRBJ2-2	TRBV7-2	ASSLALAGNTGELF
TRBJ1-2	TRBV15	ATSRERVTAGHYGYT
TRBJ2-3	TRBV19	ASSAPPYGVDTTYTQY
TRBJ2-1	TRBV4-1	ASSQWAGPYNEQF
TRBJ1-5	TRBV2	ASSEFLRDSNQPQH
TRBJ2-7	TRBV29-1	SVGLAGYEQY
TRBJ2-3	TRBV18	ASSPALATTDTQY
TRBJ1-1	TRBV6-6	ASSPGPEKKISGRAF
TRBJ1-1	TRBV24-1	ATSEHGTGSAAF
TRBJ2-7	TRBV7-2	ASSPGVMYEQY
TRBJ2-2	TRBV6-5	ASSYSTLPEHGELF
TRBJ2-7	TRBV7-8	ASSFSGTGGYEQY
TRBJ2-7	TRBV28	ASSSGGRYEQY
TRBJ1-1	TRBV28	ASSSPGQGTF
TRBJ2-5	TRBV12-3/TRBV12-4	ASSSDLGQY
TRBJ2-2	TRBV5-5	ASSLWDRTGELF
TRBJ2-1	TRBV6-4	ASSRSGGNEQF
TRBJ2-1	TRBV9	ASSVGWGLADYNEQF
TRBJ2-7	TRBV2	ASSKDGSGRAYEQY
TRBJ2-6	TRBV5-4	ASSSIAGGSGANVLT
TRBJ1-1	TRBV9	ASSVTGQGSEAF
TRBJ1-5	TRBV18	ASSTGGNQPQH
TRBJ2-1	TRBV19	ASSRGDVYNEQF